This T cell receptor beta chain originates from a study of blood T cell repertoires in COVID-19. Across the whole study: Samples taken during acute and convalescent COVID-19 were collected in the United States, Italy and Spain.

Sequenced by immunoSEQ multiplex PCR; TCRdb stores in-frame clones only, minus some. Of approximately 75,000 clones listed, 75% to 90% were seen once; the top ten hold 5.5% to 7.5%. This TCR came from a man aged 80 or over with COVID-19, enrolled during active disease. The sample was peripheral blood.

CDR3 residues: CASSLVGGQSYNSPLHF. The CDR3 nucleotides are TGCGCCAGCAGCTTGGTCGGGGGACAGTCCTATAATTCACCCCTCCACTTT. This chain joins TRBV5-1 and TRBJ1-6, with TRBD1 matching over 7 bases. From germline, CDR1 is SGHRS and CDR2 YFSETQ. With V trimmed by 0 bases and J by 1 base, 4 bases remained unmatched. This CDR3 contains 17 residues.